Described below is a single T cell receptor (beta chain) sequence and its context. The time point denotes: pre-sensitization, week 0. Noted treatment: therapeutic diphenylcyclopropenone sensitization with weekly scalp DPC. Alopecia patients, 18 to 70 years old and DPC-suitable, served as donors. This sample is drawn from a study of human T cells and chemical hapten exposure. V lost 1 base to trimming and J lost 5 bases, with 8 bases between them. The CDR3 consists of 13 residues. CDR1 is MNHEY, CDR2 SVGAGI, per germline. The study's library attached unique molecular identifiers to single cDNA molecules. MiXCR was run by TCRdb on the RACE reads, yielding one entry per CDR3 protein. The table records 380,000 or so distinct CDR3 sequences, around 5.5% of them present only once.

The rearrangement uses TRBV6-5 and TRBJ2-5, with unresolved D. The sequence was obtained from a woman younger than 30 with alopecia areata. Some clones in this sample may be carry-over from other donors' samples. The specimen comprised whole blood, sampled in connection with sensitization to the hapten diphenylcyclopropenone (DPC). This CDR3 is CASSYYRSETQYF. The CDR3 nucleotides are TGTGCCAGCAGTTACTACCGATCGGAGACCCAGTACTTC.